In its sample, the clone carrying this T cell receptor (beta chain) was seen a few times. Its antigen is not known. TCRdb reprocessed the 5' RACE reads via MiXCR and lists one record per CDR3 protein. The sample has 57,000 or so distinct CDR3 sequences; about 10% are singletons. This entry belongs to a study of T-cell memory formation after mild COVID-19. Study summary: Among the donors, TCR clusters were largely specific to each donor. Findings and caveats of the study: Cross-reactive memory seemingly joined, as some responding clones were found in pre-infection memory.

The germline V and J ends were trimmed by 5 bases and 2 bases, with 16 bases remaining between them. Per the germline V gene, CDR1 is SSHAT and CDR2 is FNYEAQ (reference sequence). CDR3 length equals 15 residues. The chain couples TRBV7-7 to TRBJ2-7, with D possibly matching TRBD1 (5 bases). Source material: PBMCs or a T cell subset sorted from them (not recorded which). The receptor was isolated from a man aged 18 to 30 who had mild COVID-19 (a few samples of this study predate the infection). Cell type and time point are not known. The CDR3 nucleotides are TGTGCCAGCAGCCCGGCGGCGCAGGGCCCCTACGAGCAGTACTTC. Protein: CASSPAAQGPYEQYF.